One TCR beta chain is described in this entry. This entry is derived from a study of PD-L1 blockade in urothelial cancer. Overall study context: Samples came from 3 weeks, at the second dose, and 6 weeks into treatment.

TCRdb keeps only in-frame clones here, not all; method: immunoSEQ multiplex PCR. The top ten hold 6% to 9% of the sample, which has 45,000 to 60,000 clones, nearly 90% seen once. This clonotype originated in a man between 60 and 75 years old with urothelial cancer. The sequencing here drew on PBMCs, taken around atezolizumab (anti-PD-L1) treatment.

The CDR3 sequence is CASSLVPGQGSGYTF. The CDR3 coding sequence is TGTGCCAGCAGCTTAGTCCCGGGACAGGGGAGCGGCTACACCTTC. The rearrangement joins TRBV11-2 to TRBJ1-2, with 10 bases that match TRBD1. V dropped 1 base and J dropped 8; count of bases not matched to a gene: 7. Germline V gene data show CDR1 as SGHAT and CDR2 as FQNNGV. The CDR3 spans 15 residues. Drawing the rest from reference TRBV11-2 and TRBJ1-2, the complete variable domain is EAGVAQSPRYKIIEKRQSVAFWCNPISGHATLYWYQQILGQGPKLLIQFQNNGVVDDSQLPKDRFSAERLKGVDSTLKIQPAKLEDSAVYLCASSLVPGQGSGYTFGSGTRLTVV.